This T cell receptor (beta chain) comes out of a study of Ad26.COV2.S vaccination and SARS-CoV-2 variants. Study summary: In the study, Ad26.COV2.S was injected intramuscularly once, or twice 56 days apart. Study findings and constraints: It was found that vaccine and placebo recipients had similar non-spike TCR breadth.

Generated by immunoSEQ multiplex PCR, the TCRdb table keeps only in-frame clones and is missing some. The sample lists 300,000 to 400,000 clones, approximately 86% occurring once. The CDR3 consists of 14 residues. Germline V CDR1 and CDR2: MNHNS, SASEGT. The V and J ends lost 2 bases and 4 bases respectively, with 12 bases between them. Treatment here: about 20 received Ad26.COV2.S at low or high dose, single or two shots; about 5 received placebo; per-sample allocation not given. Vaccine and placebo recipients were sampled on day 63 after the first injection. Comment on this clone: Its antigen is unidentified.

The specimen comprised peripheral blood, sampled in a trial of Ad26.COV2.S vaccine versus placebo. This chain joins TRBV6-1 and TRBJ2-7, with a tentative D call TRBD1 (5 bases). The clonotype originates from a person between 18 and 60 years old who received the Ad26.COV2.S COVID-19 vaccine or a placebo. Here the CDR3 reads CASSEQGTIYEQYF. CDR3 in DNA: TGTGCCAGCAGTGAACAGGGCACAATTTACGAGCAGTACTTC.